Following are 10 T cell receptor beta chains from one sample sequenced in a study of blood T cell repertoires in COVID-19. Using immunoSEQ multiplex PCR, the repertoire was profiled, and TCRdb retains in-frame clones only, with some absent. The sample holds some 120,000 clones; over 75% are singletons and the top ten take about 6.9%. Material for sequencing was peripheral blood. Every receptor here comes from a man aged 80 or over with active or convalescent COVID-19.

This sequence joins TRBV5-1 and TRBJ2-7; D unresolved. CDR3 length equals 13 residues. Germline V CDR1 and CDR2: SGHRS, YFSETQ. Trimming removed 4 bases at V and 3 bases at J, with 11 bases between. CDR3 nucleotides: TGCGCCAGCAGCGAACAGAATAACTACGAGCAGTACTTC. This translates into CASSEQNNYEQYF.

This clone was recorded once. The chain links TRBV5-6 to TRBJ1-4, with TRBD1 identical over 7 bases. The CDR3 spans 16 residues. Germline V CDR1 and CDR2: SGHDT, YYEEEE. Trimming took 3 bases from V and 3 from J; bases not matched to a gene: 8. This CDR3 is CASSSRGRGPNEKLFF. CDR3 nucleotides: TGTGCCAGCAGCTCGCGGGGAAGGGGGCCTAATGAAAAACTGTTTTTT.

The chain couples TRBV9 to TRBJ1-1, with a tentative D call TRBD1 (5 bases). There are 14 residues in the CDR3. Deletions cut 0 bases from V and 3 bases from J, with 9 bases between. Germline V CDR1 and CDR2: SGDLS, YYNGEE. The CDR3 nucleotides are TGTGCCAGCAGCGTAGGGTGGGGGGACACTGAAGCTTTCTTT. This encodes CASSVGWGDTEAFF. The full variable domain, with the rest looked up from reference TRBV9 and TRBJ1-1, is DSGVTQTPKHLITATGQRVTLRCSPRSGDLSVYWYQQSLDQGLQFLIQYYNGEERAKGNILERFSAQQFPDLHSELNLSSLELGDSALYFCASSVGWGDTEAFFGQGTRLTVV.

The chain uses TRBV9 and TRBJ2-7, with TRBD2 as a possible D gene (6 bases). Per germline, CDR1 SGDLS and CDR2 YYNGEE. Trimming removed 0 bases at V and 4 bases at J, with 14 bases between. The CDR3 sequence is 15 residues long. The CDR3 DNA reads as TGTGCCAGCAGCGTAGGACCCGGGACTTCTTACGAGCAGTACTTC. It yields the protein CASSVGPGTSYEQYF.

The chain joins TRBV7-2 to TRBJ2-1; D is unclear. From germline, CDR1 is SGHTA and CDR2 FQGNSA. V lost 1 base, J lost 0 bases, and 7 bases lay in between. This CDR3 spans 15 amino acids. The CDR3 region has the DNA TGTGCCAGCAGCTTAGGGCACAGCTCCTACAATGAGCAGTTCTTC. This gives the protein CASSLGHSSYNEQFF.

V gene TRBV6-2 or TRBV6-3 combines with J gene TRBJ2-3, with D maybe TRBD1 (7 bases). Germline values: CDR1 MNHEY, CDR2 SVGEGT. There are 19 residues in the CDR3. Trimming stripped 3 bases from V and 1 base from J, with 23 bases between. The CDR3 DNA is TGTGCCAGCAGTTATCGAAGACCAGGGGGGCAGACGTGCACAGATACGCAGTATTTT. Translating it yields CASSYRRPGGQTCTDTQYF.

J is TRBJ1-3 and V is TRBV28; D gene ambiguous. Germline V gene data show CDR1 as MDHEN and CDR2 as SYDVKM. Trimming cost V 5 bases and J 1 base, with 12 bases left between them. The CDR3 consists of 15 residues. The CDR3 DNA reads TGTGCCAGCAGTCCCTATGGGCATTCTGGAAACACCATATATTTT. This translates into CASSPYGHSGNTIYF. Variable domain in full (rest from reference TRBV28 and TRBJ1-3): DVKVTQSSRYLVKRTGEKVFLECVQDMDHENMFWYRQDPGLGLRLIYFSYDVKMKEKGDIPEGYSVSREKKERFSLILESASTNQTSMYLCASSPYGHSGNTIYFGEGSWLTVV.

The rearrangement joins TRBV7-3 to TRBJ2-2; D unclear. The germline V gene encodes CDR1 SGHTA and CDR2 FQGTGA. This CDR3 has 15 amino acids. Trimming stripped 5 bases from V and 0 bases from J, with 10 bases between. CDR3 DNA: TGTGCCAGCAGCAAACGCGCTACGAACACCGGGGAGCTGTTTTTT. This gives the protein CASSKRATNTGELFF.

V gene TRBV18 combines with J gene TRBJ2-2; D is uncertain. The CDR3 contains 16 residues. Trimming stripped 1 base from V and 2 bases from J, with 11 bases between. Germline V CDR1 and CDR2: KGHSH, LQKENI. DNA of the CDR3: TGTGCCAGCTCACCACGGTCTGACACCAACACCGGGGAGCTGTTTTTT. It is translated as CASSPRSDTNTGELFF.

This clone was counted only a few times. The chain has TRBV5-1 and TRBJ1-4; weak D call: TRBD1 (5 bases). The CDR3 is 15 amino acids. CDR1 is SGHRS and CDR2 is YFSETQ in the germline V gene. V was pared by 0 bases and J by 4 bases, with 10 bases between. The CDR3 region has the DNA TGCGCCAGCAGCTTGGAAGGGGTTGGTAATGAAAAACTGTTTTTT. It specifies CASSLEGVGNEKLFF.